This T cell receptor (beta chain) appears in the sequencing data of a study of CD8 T cells in ankylosing spondylitis. In this sample, this clonotype turned up once. Scientists made TCR beta libraries using quantitative 5'-RACE with molecular barcodes. TCRdb passed the 5' RACE reads through MiXCR, listing each CDR3 protein once. The sample has about 96,000 distinct CDR3 sequences, 8.5% to 9% seen once. The material sequenced was blood, either unsorted or a sorted T cell fraction (not recorded which). This clonotype originated in a male donor with ankylosing spondylitis or in good health (not recorded which).

CDR3 coding DNA: TGTGCCAGCAGCTTTCGGATGTACTCCTACGAGCAGTACTTC. Amino acid sequence: CASSFRMYSYEQYF. This rearrangement joins TRBV7-9 to TRBJ2-7, with D unclear. The CDR3 is 14 amino acids. Looked up from germline, CDR1 is SEHNR and CDR2 is FQNEAQ (reference sequence). Trimming took 3 bases from V and 0 from J, leaving 9 bases between them.